This T cell receptor (beta chain) derives from a study of beta chain features in type 1 diabetes. Study context: Examination of sorted cells across all samples involved 100 million or so cells. Findings and limits, study-wide: Shorter TCRB CDR3s, moderately but significantly so, marked every one of the four CD4+ subsets in Type 1 diabetes patients.

One heparinised draw of blood, averaging around 120 mL, came from each donor. The length of the CDR3 is 14 residues. From germline, CDR1 is SGHNT and CDR2 YYREEE (reference sequence). V was clipped by 7 bases and J by 6 bases; unmatched bases: 10. This clone was counted only a few times. Its antigen remains unknown. TCRB transcripts that were expressed got sequenced, as all of the isolated RNA had been reverse transcribed. Data came from immunoSEQ multiplex PCR; TCRdb stores just in-frame clones and leaves some out. The table shows around 650,000 clones, with around 12% occurring only once. Sequenced material: naive CD4+ T cells from blood. This clonotype was obtained from a man aged 30 to 39 with type 1 diabetes. This chain connects TRBV5-4 to TRBJ2-1, with TRBD2 matching over 7 bases. CDR3 residues: CASGDPGRGNEQFF. The CDR3 DNA follows: TGTGCCAGCGGGGACCCAGGGAGGGGCAATGAGCAGTTCTTC.